This TCR beta chain emerged from a study of shared clonotypes between healthy human individuals. The CDR3 is 13 residues long. Germline CDR1 and CDR2: SQVTM and ANQGSEA. Trimming removed 4 bases from V and 5 bases from J, with 12 bases in between. The table came from immunoSEQ multiplex PCR; TCRdb's copy has only in-frame clones and leaves some out. This table has nearly 1,000,000 clones, about three quarters appearing once. Sequencing input: memory CD4+ T cells sorted from blood. Regarding subset: CD45RA-negative fraction. The gene calls are TRBV29-1 and TRBJ1-5, with a weak D call TRBD1 (5 bases). The receptor was isolated from a man aged 18 to 35 in good health. DNA for the CDR3: TGCAGCGTTGCCACCGGGACCCATCAGCCCCAGCATTTT. This codes for CSVATGTHQPQHF.